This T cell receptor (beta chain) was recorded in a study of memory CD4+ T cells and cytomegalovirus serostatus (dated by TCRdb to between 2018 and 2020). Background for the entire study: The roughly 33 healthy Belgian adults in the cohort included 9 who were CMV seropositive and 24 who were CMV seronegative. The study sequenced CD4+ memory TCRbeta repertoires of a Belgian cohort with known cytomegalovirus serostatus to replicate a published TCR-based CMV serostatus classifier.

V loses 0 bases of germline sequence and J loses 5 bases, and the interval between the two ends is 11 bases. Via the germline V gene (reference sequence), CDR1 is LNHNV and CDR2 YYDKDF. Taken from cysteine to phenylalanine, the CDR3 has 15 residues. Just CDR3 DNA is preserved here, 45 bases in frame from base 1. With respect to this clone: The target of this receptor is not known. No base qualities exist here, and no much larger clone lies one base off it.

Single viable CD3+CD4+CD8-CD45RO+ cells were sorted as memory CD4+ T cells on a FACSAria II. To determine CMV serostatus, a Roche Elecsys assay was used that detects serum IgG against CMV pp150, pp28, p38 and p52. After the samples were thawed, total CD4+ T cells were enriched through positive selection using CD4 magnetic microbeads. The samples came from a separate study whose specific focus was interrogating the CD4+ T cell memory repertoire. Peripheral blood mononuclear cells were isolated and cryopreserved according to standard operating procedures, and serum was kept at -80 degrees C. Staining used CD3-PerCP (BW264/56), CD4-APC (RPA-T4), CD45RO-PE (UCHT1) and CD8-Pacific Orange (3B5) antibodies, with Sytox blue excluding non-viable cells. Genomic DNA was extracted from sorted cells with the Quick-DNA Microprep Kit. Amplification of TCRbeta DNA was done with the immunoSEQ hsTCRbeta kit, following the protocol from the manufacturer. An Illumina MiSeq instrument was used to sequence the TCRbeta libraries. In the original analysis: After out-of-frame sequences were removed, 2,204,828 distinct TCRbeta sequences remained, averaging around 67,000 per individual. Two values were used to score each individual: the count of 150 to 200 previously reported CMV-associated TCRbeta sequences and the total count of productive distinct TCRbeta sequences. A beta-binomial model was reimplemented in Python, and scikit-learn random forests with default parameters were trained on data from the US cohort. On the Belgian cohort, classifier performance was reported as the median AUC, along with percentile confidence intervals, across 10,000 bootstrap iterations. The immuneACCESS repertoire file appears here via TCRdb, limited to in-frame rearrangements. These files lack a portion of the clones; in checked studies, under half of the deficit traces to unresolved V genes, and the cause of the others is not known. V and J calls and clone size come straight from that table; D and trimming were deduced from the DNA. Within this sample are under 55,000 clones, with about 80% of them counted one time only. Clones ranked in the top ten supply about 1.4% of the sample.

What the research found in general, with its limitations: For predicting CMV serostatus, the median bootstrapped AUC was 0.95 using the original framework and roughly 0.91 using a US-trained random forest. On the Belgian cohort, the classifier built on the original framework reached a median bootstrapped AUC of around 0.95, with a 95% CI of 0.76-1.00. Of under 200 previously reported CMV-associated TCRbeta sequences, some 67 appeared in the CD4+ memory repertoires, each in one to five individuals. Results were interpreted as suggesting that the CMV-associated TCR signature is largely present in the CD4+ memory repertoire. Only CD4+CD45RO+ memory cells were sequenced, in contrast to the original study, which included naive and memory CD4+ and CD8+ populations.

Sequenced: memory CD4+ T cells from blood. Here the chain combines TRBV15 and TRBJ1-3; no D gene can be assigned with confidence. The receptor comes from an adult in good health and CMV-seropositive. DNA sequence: TGTGCCACCAGCAGAGATCGGTTCCCCCGAAACACCATATATTTT. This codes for CATSRDRFPRNTIYF.